This TCR beta chain comes out of a study of beta chain features in type 1 diabetes. Findings and limits, study-wide: Researchers report that Type 1 diabetes patients had moderately but significantly shorter TCRB CDR3s across all four CD4+ subsets.

The trim removed 5 bases at V and 5 bases at J, leaving 5 bases unmatched. The CDR3 sequence is 14 residues long. The germline V gene has CDR1 LNHDA and CDR2 SQIVND (reference sequence). This clone was found a few times. The antigen remains undetermined. Expressed TCRB transcripts got sequenced, as all isolated RNA was reverse transcribed. Only in-frame clones appear in the TCRdb table, and some are missing; sequencing was by immunoSEQ multiplex PCR. The repertoire has a few hundred thousand clones, roughly 22% of them found once; the top ten carry approximately 0.029%. The specimen sequenced was naive CD4+ T cells from blood. This TCR derives from a woman aged 40-49 years with type 1 diabetes. The chain joins TRBV19 to TRBJ1-4, with 7 bases fitting TRBD1. Written as DNA, the CDR3 is TGTGCCAGTAGTCCGGGACAGCTGAATGAAAAACTGTTTTTT. This encodes CASSPGQLNEKLFF.